This T cell receptor (beta chain) was sequenced in a study of cytomegalovirus exposure and HLA in healthy donors. Study-wide results and limits: The analysis excluded some indistinguishable V segments, including TRBV6-2 and TRBV6-3. Donors were assumed by presence/absence analyses to have roughly uniform sequencing depth. Diagnosis of cytomegalovirus status made by the classifier reportedly showed high specificity and sensitivity.

Concerning this clone itself: Its antigen is undetermined. At one boundary the junction diverges from the germline segment, which might be a read error.

The V gene's germline CDR1 is SGDLS and CDR2 YYNGEE. The CDR3 spans 14 residues. Whereas donors were nominally healthy upon sampling, unrecorded immune exposures were probable. Researchers ran the PCR with 60 Vbeta and 13 Jbeta primers. The repertoire was sequenced with immunoSEQ multiplex PCR; TCRdb's copy has only in-frame clones and lacks some. Of 200,000 or so clones in the sample, about 80% were seen once. The sequence came from a young woman in good health and CMV-seropositive. Sequencing was performed on PBMCs. The rearrangement uses TRBV9 and TRBJ2-3; D perhaps matches TRBD1 (6 bases). CDR3 residues: CASNVQGTTDTQYF. The CDR3 DNA reads as TGTGCCAGCAACGTACAGGGTACCACAGATACGCAGTATTTT.